The clone carrying this T cell receptor beta chain was observed a handful of times. Its target is not known. This entry is derived from a study of identical twins. Whole-study results and caveats: Within cord blood, abundant beta clonotypes carried fewer insertions, but memory repertoires showed no such trend.

CDR3 length: 17 residues. Per the germline V gene, CDR1 is SNHLY and CDR2 is FYNNEI. The junction had 15 bases not matched to a gene; V was cut back by 7 bases and J by 4 bases. Through template switching, a universal primer site was introduced, and the cDNA contained unique molecular identifiers. TCRdb analysed the 5' RACE reads with MiXCR anew, one entry per CDR3 protein. The sample shows 250,000 to 300,000 distinct CDR3 sequences, roughly 9% of them seen only once. The data were also submitted as part of a second study, on yellow fever vaccine responses in identical twins. This second study notes: Reportedly, the T cell response mounted by twins to vaccine seemed partly convergent, partly personalized.

The sequence was collected from a woman in her late teens or twenties in good health. The source material was CD8+ T cells sorted from blood. The rearrangement uses TRBV2 and TRBJ2-7; 11 nucleotides align to TRBD2. Here the CDR3 DNA reads TGTGCCAGCATGGGACAGGACGGACTAGCGGGTACTTACGAGCAGTACTTC. It specifies CASMGQDGLAGTYEQYF.